This T cell receptor beta chain was recovered during a study of cytomegalovirus exposure and HLA in healthy donors. The donors were members of the roughly 120-subject validation cohort (separate from the roughly 680-subject first cohort). This table comes from immunoSEQ multiplex PCR, and its TCRdb copy is limited to in-frame clones, with some not included. The sample includes under 400,000 clones, 80% to 90% of them seen just once. Germline CDR1 reads ENHRY; CDR2 reads SYGVKD. The ends lost 10 bases at V and 0 bases at J; junction bases unmatched: 2. There are 12 residues in the CDR3. The sequencing sample was made of PBMCs. The receptor's source is a young woman in good health and CMV-seronegative. The rearrangement links TRBV10-3 to TRBJ2-5, with 7 positions matching TRBD1. CDR3 coding DNA: TGTGCCAGCGACAGGGACCAAGAGACCCAGTACTTC. It specifies CASDRDQETQYF.